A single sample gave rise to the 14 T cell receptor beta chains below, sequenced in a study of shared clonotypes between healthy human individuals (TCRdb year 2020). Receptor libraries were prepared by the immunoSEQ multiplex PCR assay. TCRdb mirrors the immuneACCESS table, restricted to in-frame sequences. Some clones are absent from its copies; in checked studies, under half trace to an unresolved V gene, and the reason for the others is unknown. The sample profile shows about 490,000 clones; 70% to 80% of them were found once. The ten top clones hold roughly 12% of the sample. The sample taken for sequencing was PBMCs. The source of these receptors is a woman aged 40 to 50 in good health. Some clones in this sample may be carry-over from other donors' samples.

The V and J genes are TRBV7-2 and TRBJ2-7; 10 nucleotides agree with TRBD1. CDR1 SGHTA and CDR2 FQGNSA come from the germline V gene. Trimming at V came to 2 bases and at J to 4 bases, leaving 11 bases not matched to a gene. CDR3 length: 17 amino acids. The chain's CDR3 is CASSLLSGQGWIYEQYF. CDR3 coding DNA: TGTGCCAGCAGCTTATTATCGGGACAGGGGTGGATATACGAGCAGTACTTC. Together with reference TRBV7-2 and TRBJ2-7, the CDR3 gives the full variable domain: GAGVSQSPSNKVTEKGKDVELRCDPISGHTALYWYRQSLGQGLEFLIYFQGNSAPDKSGLPSDRFSAERTGGSVSTLTIQRTQQEDSAVYLCASSLLSGQGWIYEQYFGPGTRLTVT.

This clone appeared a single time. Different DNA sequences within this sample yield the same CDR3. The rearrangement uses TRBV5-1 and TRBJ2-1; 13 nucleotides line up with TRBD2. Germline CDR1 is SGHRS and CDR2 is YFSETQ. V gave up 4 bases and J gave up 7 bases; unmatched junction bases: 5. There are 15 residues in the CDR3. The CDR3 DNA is TGCGCCAGCAGCCAGACTAGCGGGAGGTTGAATGAGCAGTTCTTC. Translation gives CASSQTSGRLNEQFF.

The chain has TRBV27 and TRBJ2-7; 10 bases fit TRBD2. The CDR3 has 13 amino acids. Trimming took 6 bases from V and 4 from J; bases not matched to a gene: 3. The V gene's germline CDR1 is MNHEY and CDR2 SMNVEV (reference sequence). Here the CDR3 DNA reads TGTGCCAGCAGATCGACTAGCGGGTACGAGCAGTACTTC. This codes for CASRSTSGYEQYF.

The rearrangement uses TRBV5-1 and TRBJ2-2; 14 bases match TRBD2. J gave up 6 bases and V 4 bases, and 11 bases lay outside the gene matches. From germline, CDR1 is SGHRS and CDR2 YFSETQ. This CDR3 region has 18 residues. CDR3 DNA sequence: TGCGCCAGCAGCGCGGGACTAGCGGGAGTAGGAGGCGCCGGGGAGCTGTTTTTT. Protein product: CASSAGLAGVGGAGELFF.

The CDR3 sequence: CASSVGADSNQPQHF. Written as DNA, the CDR3 is TGTGCCAGCAGCGTAGGCGCGGACAGCAATCAGCCCCAGCATTTT. The V gene is TRBV9, the J gene TRBJ1-5; D gene unclear. Trimming took 0 bases from V and 1 from J, leaving 8 bases between them. Looked up from germline, CDR1 is SGDLS and CDR2 is YYNGEE. This CDR3 spans 15 amino acids.

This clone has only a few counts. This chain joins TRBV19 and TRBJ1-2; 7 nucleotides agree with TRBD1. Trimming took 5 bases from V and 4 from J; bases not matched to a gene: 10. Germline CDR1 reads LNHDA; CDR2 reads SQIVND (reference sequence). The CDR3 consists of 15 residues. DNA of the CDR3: TGTGCCAGTAGTGTCCTAGGGGACAGTCGCTATGGCTACACCTTC. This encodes CASSVLGDSRYGYTF. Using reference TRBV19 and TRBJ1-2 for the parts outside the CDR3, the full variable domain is DGGITQSPKYLFRKEGQNVTLSCEQNLNHDAMYWYRQDPGQGLRLIYYSQIVNDFQKGDIAEGYSVSREKKESFPLTVTSAQKNPTAFYLCASSVLGDSRYGYTFGSGTRLTVV.

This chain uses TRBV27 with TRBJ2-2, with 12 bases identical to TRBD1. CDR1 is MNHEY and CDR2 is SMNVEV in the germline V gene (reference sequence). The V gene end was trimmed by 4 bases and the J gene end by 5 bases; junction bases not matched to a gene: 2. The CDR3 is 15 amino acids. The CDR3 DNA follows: TGTGCCAGCAGTTGGGGACAGGGGGCTACCGGGGAGCTGTTTTTT. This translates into CASSWGQGATGELFF.

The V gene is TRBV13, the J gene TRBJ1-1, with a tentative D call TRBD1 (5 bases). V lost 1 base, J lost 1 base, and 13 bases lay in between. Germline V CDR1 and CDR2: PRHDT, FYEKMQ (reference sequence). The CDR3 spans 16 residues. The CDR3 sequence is CASSLVLRDWNTEAFF. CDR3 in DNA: TGTGCCAGCAGCTTAGTTTTGAGGGACTGGAACACTGAAGCTTTCTTT.

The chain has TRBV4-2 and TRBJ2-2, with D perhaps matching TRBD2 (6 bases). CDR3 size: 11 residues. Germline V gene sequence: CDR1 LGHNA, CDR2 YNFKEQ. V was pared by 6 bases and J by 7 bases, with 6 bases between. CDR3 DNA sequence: TGTGCCAGCAGGGGGGGCGGGGAGCTGTTTTTT. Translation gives CASRGGGELFF.

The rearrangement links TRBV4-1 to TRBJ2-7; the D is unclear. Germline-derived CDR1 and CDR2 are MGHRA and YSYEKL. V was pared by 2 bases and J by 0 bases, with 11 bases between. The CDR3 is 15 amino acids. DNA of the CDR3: TGCGCCAGCAGCCAACCGGGCAGAAGCTCCTACGAGCAGTACTTC. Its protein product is CASSQPGRSSYEQYF.

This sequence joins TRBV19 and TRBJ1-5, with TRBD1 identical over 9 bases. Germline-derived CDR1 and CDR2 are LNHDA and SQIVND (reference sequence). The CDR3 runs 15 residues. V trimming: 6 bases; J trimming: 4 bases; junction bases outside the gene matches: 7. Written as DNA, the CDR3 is TGTGCCAGTAGAAAACAGGGGGCAGGGAATCAGCCCCAGCATTTT. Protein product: CASRKQGAGNQPQHF.

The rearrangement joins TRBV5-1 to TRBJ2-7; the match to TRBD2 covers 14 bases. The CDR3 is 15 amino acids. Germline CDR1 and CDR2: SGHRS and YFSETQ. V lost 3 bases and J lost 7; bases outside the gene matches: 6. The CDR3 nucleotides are TGCGCCAGCAGCTCCGGGACTAGCGGGAGTGAAGAGCAGTACTTC. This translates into CASSSGTSGSEEQYF.

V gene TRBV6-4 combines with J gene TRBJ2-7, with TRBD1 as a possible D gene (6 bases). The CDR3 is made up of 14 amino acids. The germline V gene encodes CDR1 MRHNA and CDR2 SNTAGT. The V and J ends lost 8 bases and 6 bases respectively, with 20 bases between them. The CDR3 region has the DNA TGTGCCAGCTCTGCTTTCGGACAGAGCAGCGAGCAGTACTTC. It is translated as CASSAFGQSSEQYF.

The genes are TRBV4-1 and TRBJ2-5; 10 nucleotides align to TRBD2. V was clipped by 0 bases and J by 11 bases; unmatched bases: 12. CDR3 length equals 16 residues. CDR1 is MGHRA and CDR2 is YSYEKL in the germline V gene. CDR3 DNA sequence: TGCGCCAGCAGCCAAGATACCCTAGCGGGAGCAGGGGAGCAGTACTTC. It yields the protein CASSQDTLAGAGEQYF.